This entry lists 10 T cell receptor beta chains sequenced from one sample in a study of CXCR3-negative and CXCR3-positive naive CD8 T cells (dated by TCRdb to the late 2010s). General study outcomes and caveats: TRB CDR3s from CXCR3-positive naive cells showed higher hydrophobicity (lower Kidera factor 4), lower energy, and higher strength and volume indices than CXCR3-negative naive cells.

Their cognate antigens are unknown. The instrument given in TCRdb is NextSeq 550. The Human TCR Profiling Kit (MiLaboratory) was used to make UMI-labeled 5' RACE TRB cDNA libraries. The reads, reprocessed by TCRdb, yield one row per CDR3 protein sequence and no DNA. This sample's listing comprises roughly 110,000 distinct CDR3 sequences. The leading ten clones occupy more than 0.35% of the sample. Source material: naive CXCR3+ CD8+ T cells from blood. The cell subset or site label of this sample denotes: CD45RO-CCR7+CD27+CD95- naive CD8+ T cells expressing CXCR3 (TNR3+). The origin of the receptors is a human donor in good health. Some clones in this sample may be carry-over from other donors' samples.

By frequency, this clonotype is medium-sized. V is TRBV7-8 and J is TRBJ2-1; TCRdb designates TRBD2, a call that cannot be tested without DNA. Germline loops: CDR1 SGHVS, CDR2 FQNEAQ. The CDR3 covers 16 residues. CDR3 sequence reads: CASSVPGTSVVNEQFF. Full variable domain (outside the CDR3, taken from reference TRBV7-8 and TRBJ2-1): GAGVSQSPRYKVAKRGQDVALRCDPISGHVSLFWYQQALGQGPEFLTYFQNEAQLDKSGLPSDRFFAERPEGSVSTLKIQRTQQEDSAVYLCASSVPGTSVVNEQFFGPGTRLTVL.

The chain employs TRBV7-3 and TRBJ2-1; TCRdb's assignment of TRBD1 cannot be checked, as there is no DNA. Germline CDR1 and CDR2: SGHTA and FQGTGA. The CDR3 is made up of 15 amino acids. The CDR3 loop is CASSLNSGTYNEQFF.

The chain recombines TRBV11-2 with TRBJ2-6; TCRdb picks TRBD1, but there is no DNA to check that call. The CDR3 contains 18 residues. Germline assignment: CDR1 SGHAT and CDR2 FQNNGV. CDR3 in amino acids: CASSLSGTAVSGANALTF.

The chain couples TRBV29-1 to TRBJ2-1; TCRdb gives TRBD1 as the D gene, but with no DNA this cannot be confirmed. From germline, CDR1 is SQVTM and CDR2 ANQGSEA. The CDR3 is made up of 13 amino acids. CDR3 amino acids: CSVEKEPRDEQFF.

This chain joins TRBV6-4 and TRBJ2-2. The germline CDR1 and CDR2 sequences are MRHNA and SNTAGT. This CDR3 contains 14 residues. The CDR3 loop reads CASSDLIGTGELFF.

This chain connects TRBV29-1 to TRBJ2-1; absent DNA, TCRdb's TRBD1 call cannot be checked. Germline lookup yields CDR1 SQVTM and CDR2 ANQGSEA. This CDR3 contains 14 residues. This chain's CDR3 is CSVEGDRGLDEQFF.

The V gene is TRBV5-1, the J gene TRBJ1-1. This CDR3 comprises 16 residues. The germline gives CDR1 SGHRS, CDR2 YFSETQ. The CDR3 reads CASRTHGMGMNTEAFF. The full variable domain, its missing parts supplied by reference TRBV5-1 and TRBJ1-1, is KAGVTQTPRYLIKTRGQQVTLSCSPISGHRSVSWYQQTPGQGLQFLFEYFSETQRNKGNFPGRFSGRQFSNSRSEMNVSTLELGDSALYLCASRTHGMGMNTEAFFGQGTRLTVV.

J is TRBJ2-7 and V is TRBV29-1; TCRdb calls TRBD2, which cannot be checked without DNA. The CDR3 is made up of 18 amino acids. From germline, CDR1 is SQVTM and CDR2 ANQGSEA. CDR3: CSVEDPASGGLSSYEQYF.

This chain uses TRBV12-3 or TRBV12-4 with TRBJ2-1; TCRdb indicates TRBD1, and absent DNA this call remains unverified. CDR3 length equals 18 residues. CDR3 sequence reads: CASTNGQGSSAHPDEQFF.

The rearrangement links TRBV5-1 to TRBJ2-1. In germline, CDR1 is SGHRS, CDR2 YFSETQ. The CDR3 length is 12 residues. The CDR3 loop is CASSLEFDEQFF.